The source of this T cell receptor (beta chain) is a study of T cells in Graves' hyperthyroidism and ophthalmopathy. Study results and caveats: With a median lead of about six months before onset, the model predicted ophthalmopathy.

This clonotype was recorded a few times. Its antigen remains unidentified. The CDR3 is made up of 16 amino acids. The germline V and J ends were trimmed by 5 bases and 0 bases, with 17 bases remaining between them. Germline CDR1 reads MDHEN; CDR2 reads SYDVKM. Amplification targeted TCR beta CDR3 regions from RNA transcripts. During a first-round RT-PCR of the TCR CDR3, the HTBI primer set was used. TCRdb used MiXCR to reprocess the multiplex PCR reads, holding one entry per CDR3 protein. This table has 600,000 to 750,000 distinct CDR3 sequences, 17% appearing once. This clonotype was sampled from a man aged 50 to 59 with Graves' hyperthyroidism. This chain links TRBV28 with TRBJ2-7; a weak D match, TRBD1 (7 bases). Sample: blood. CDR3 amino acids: CASSHRQGLLSYEQYF. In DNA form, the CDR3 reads TGTGCCAGCAGTCATAGACAGGGACTCCTCTCCTACGAGCAGTACTTC.